The present T cell receptor beta chain was sequenced within a study of blood T cell repertoires in COVID-19. About the research overall: Both acute and convalescent COVID-19 samples were obtained from the United States, Italy and Spain.

This CDR3 is 15 amino acids long. CDR1 and CDR2 (germline): SQVTM, ANQGSEA. The method was immunoSEQ multiplex PCR; TCRdb's version includes in-frame clones alone and lacks a portion of them. The sample lists around 130,000 clones; roughly 89% were seen once. On this clone itself: At one of its ends the junction is not consistent with the germline gene, which may arise from a read error.

The source of this sequence is a man aged 50 to 60 with active or convalescent COVID-19. Sequences were obtained from peripheral blood. The J gene is TRBJ2-1, the V gene TRBV29-1, with 7 nucleotides matching TRBD1. The CDR3 DNA follows: TGCAGCGTTGAAGATTGGCGACAGGGACACAATGCGCAGTTCTTC. Its protein product is CSVEDWRQGHNAQFF.